The entry below describes one T cell receptor beta chain. The antigen this receptor binds is unknown. Base-call qualities are not available, and no considerably larger clone is one nucleotide away. The data derive from a study of blood T cell repertoires in COVID-19 (TCRdb year 2020). Background for the entire study: The collaborator samples originated in the United States, Italy and Spain and spanned the acute and convalescent phases of COVID-19. Deeply sampled blood TCRbeta repertoires from subjects exposed to, actively infected with, or recovered from COVID-19 were included in the dataset. The prospective study material was composed of cDNA or gDNA derived from T cells, B-cell-depleted T cells, or PBMCs. Nearly every sample came with metadata listing a de-identified subject ID, COVID-19 status, age in years and sex. Where HLA class I and class II types were available, the types were taken from metadata supplied by the sample provider, not from assay-based typing. The samples were drawn from the first 160 participants of the ongoing ImmuneRACE study and from over a thousand subjects provided by 6 global collaborators. The repertoires were released in a freely available public database meant as a resource for research on the immune response to SARS-CoV-2. The paper's findings and limits, for the study overall: The quantity of clinical and demographic metadata differed by source and by participant and was supplied without curation.

The immunoSEQ Assay, a bias-controlled multiplex PCR, was used to amplify TCRbeta CDR3 regions from genomic DNA. In the paper's pipeline: The number of nucleated cells in each sample was estimated from the amplification of reference gene primers within the assay. Sequence reads were collapsed and filtered to measure the absolute abundance of every unique TCRbeta CDR3 rearrangement. Productive Simpson clonality was computed per sample as the square root of Simpson's diversity index over productive rearrangements. TCRdb limited this immuneACCESS table to in-frame rearrangements with V and J called. A share of clones is missing; checked studies link under half to unresolved V genes, and the rest is unexplained. V and J calls and clone size come straight from that table; D and trimming were deduced from the DNA. In this sample the table shows about 230,000 clones, about nine tenths of which occur a single time. Together, the top ten hold roughly 4% of the sample.

Participants in the prospective study were enrolled through a virtual design, were aged roughly 18 to 100 years, and lived in under 25 United States geographic areas. In the prospective study, cohorts were assigned on the basis of participant-reported clinical history obtained from a screening survey and a study questionnaire. In the prospective study, mobile phlebotomists collected whole blood, serum and a nasopharyngeal or oropharyngeal swab from each participant. Participants in the prospective study had the option to provide additional blood draws and questionnaires over a roughly 2-month period. Blood samples from the prospective study were shipped frozen or at room temperature prior to DNA extraction. CDR3 length: 13 amino acids, cysteine to phenylalanine. CDR3 DNA only is kept here, 39 bases in frame from base 1. Trimming costs V 4 bases and J 3 bases, and their ends lie 10 bases apart. CDR1 LNHNV and CDR2 YYDKDF are derived from the germline V gene (reference sequence).

Sequenced material: PBMCs or T cells enriched from blood (not recorded which). The sequence was collected from a woman aged 30 to 39 with acute COVID-19. The chain is assembled from TRBV15 and TRBJ2-7, with no reliable assignment of the D segment. The sequence in DNA is TGTGCCACCAGCATTAGATCAAACTACGAGCAGTACTTC. The translation is CATSIRSNYEQYF. The CDR3 plus the reference TRBV15 and TRBJ2-7 genes for the other parts give the full variable domain: DAMVIQNPRYQVTQFGKPVTLSCSQTLNHNVMYWYQQKSSQAPKLLFHYYDKDFNNEADTPDNFQSRRPNTSFCFLDIRSPGLGDTAMYLCATSIRSNYEQYFGPGTRLTVT.